This T cell receptor beta chain was sequenced in a study of monozygotic twins with inflammatory bowel disease. A note on this clonotype: No antigen is known for it.

Germline V lookup: CDR1 MNHEY, CDR2 SVGAGI. This CDR3 contains 13 residues. Molecular identifiers with 6-nucleotide sample barcodes were added during cDNA synthesis via template switching. TCRdb processed the 5' RACE reads again and assigns one entry to each CDR3 protein, with no DNA. Seen in this sample are around 380,000 distinct CDR3 sequences; the ten most common clones hold roughly 2.5%. General study results and limits: Perhaps reflecting limited power, concordant and discordant twins did not differ in repertoire similarity. The study found lower TCRbeta diversity (inverse Simpson) in IBD patients than in healthy co-twins.

This chain links TRBV6-5 with TRBJ2-7. The source is a human donor with ulcerative colitis or Crohn's disease, or a healthy co-twin of an affected twin (not recorded which). Input material: blood. The CDR3 here is CASSFAGPYEQYF.